The rows below give T cell receptor beta chains drawn from one sample of a study of T cell repertoires in cytomegalovirus infection. TCRdb used MiXCR to reprocess the reads, holding one entry per CDR3 protein. The sample includes approximately 910,000 distinct CDR3 sequences, 30% to 40% of them seen just once. Their target antigens are unknown. Here the sequenced sample was cultured CD8+ T cells from PBMCs, taken from culture after CMV antigen stimulation. The receptor set was obtained from a human donor in good health (CMV status not recorded). Some clones in this sample may be carry-over from other donors' samples. Each CDR3 is given with its conserved first and last residue. A D gene is named only where the DNA matches it firmly. Rows may omit the clone size; those that give it use once, few, many or a size class.

j_call: TRBJ2-5; clone_size: few; v_call: TRBV14; d_call: -; cdr3_aa: CASSQDSRVPETQYF; cdr3_nt: TGTGCCAGCAGCCAAGATTCAAGGGTCCCAGAGACCCAGTACTTC
j_call: TRBJ1-5; clone_size: -; v_call: TRBV6-8; d_call: -; cdr3_aa: CASSSSPEGGPNQPQHF; cdr3_nt: TGTGCCAGCAGTTCTTCACCGGAGGGAGGCCCAAATCAGCCCCAGCATTTT
j_call: TRBJ2-7; clone_size: few; v_call: TRBV6-1; d_call: -; cdr3_aa: CASSGLLLSFSYEQYF; cdr3_nt: TGTGCCAGCAGTGGACTCCTTCTTTCCTTCTCCTACGAGCAGTACTTC
j_call: TRBJ1-1; clone_size: few; v_call: TRBV6-5; d_call: -; cdr3_aa: CASRGGWWGNTEAFF; cdr3_nt: TGTGCCAGCAGGGGAGGGTGGTGGGGGAACACTGAAGCTTTCTTT
j_call: TRBJ2-3; clone_size: -; v_call: TRBV4-3; d_call: TRBD2; cdr3_aa: CASSQAWRGGTDTQYF; cdr3_nt: TGCGCCAGCAGCCAAGCTTGGCGGGGAGGGACAGATACGCAGTATTTT
j_call: TRBJ2-5; clone_size: many; v_call: TRBV7-6; d_call: -; cdr3_aa: CASSLLDGGRETQYF; cdr3_nt: TGTGCCAGCAGCTTACTTGACGGGGGGCGGGAGACCCAGTACTTC
j_call: TRBJ1-1; clone_size: -; v_call: TRBV27; d_call: -; cdr3_aa: CASSPTNSMNTEAFF; cdr3_nt: TGTGCCAGCAGCCCGACAAACTCCATGAACACTGAAGCTTTCTTT
j_call: TRBJ1-5; clone_size: few; v_call: TRBV28; d_call: TRBD1; cdr3_aa: CASSKDRDLQPQHF; cdr3_nt: TGTGCCAGCTCCAAAGACAGGGATCTTCAGCCCCAGCATTTT
j_call: TRBJ1-2; clone_size: -; v_call: TRBV13; d_call: -; cdr3_aa: CASSLGWGMDYGYTF; cdr3_nt: TGTGCCAGCAGCTTAGGATGGGGTATGGACTATGGCTACACCTTC
j_call: TRBJ2-5; clone_size: many; v_call: TRBV28; d_call: TRBD1; cdr3_aa: CASRSNRGRGETQYF; cdr3_nt: TGTGCCAGCAGAAGTAACAGGGGGCGAGGGGAGACCCAGTACTTC
j_call: TRBJ2-2; clone_size: -; v_call: TRBV19; d_call: TRBD2; cdr3_aa: CASRELAGAPGGELFF; cdr3_nt: TGTGCCAGTCGTGAACTAGCGGGGGCTCCAGGCGGGGAGCTGTTTTTT
j_call: TRBJ2-1; clone_size: -; v_call: TRBV6-6; d_call: -; cdr3_aa: CASSPRGNPNEQFF; cdr3_nt: TGTGCCAGCAGCCCTCGGGGAAATCCCAATGAGCAGTTCTTC
j_call: TRBJ2-5; clone_size: few; v_call: TRBV19; d_call: -; cdr3_aa: CASPLSGWETQYF; cdr3_nt: TGTGCCAGCCCCCTGTCGGGCTGGGAGACCCAGTACTTC
j_call: TRBJ1-5; clone_size: -; v_call: TRBV7-9; d_call: -; cdr3_aa: CASSSGREINQPQHF; cdr3_nt: TGTGCCAGCAGCTCGGGGAGAGAAATCAATCAGCCCCAGCATTTT
j_call: TRBJ2-7; clone_size: few; v_call: TRBV6-2/TRBV6-3; d_call: -; cdr3_aa: CASLGMADEQYF; cdr3_nt: TGTGCCAGCCTGGGTATGGCCGACGAGCAGTACTTC
j_call: TRBJ2-1; clone_size: many; v_call: TRBV6-1; d_call: TRBD2; cdr3_aa: CASSGGPYNEQFF; cdr3_nt: TGTGCCAGTAGCGGGGGACCCTACAATGAGCAGTTCTTC
j_call: TRBJ1-5; clone_size: few; v_call: TRBV28; d_call: -; cdr3_aa: CASSPTIGRGNQPQHF; cdr3_nt: TGTGCCAGCAGTCCGACTATAGGGCGGGGCAATCAGCCCCAGCATTTT